The rows below give T cell receptor beta chains drawn from one sample of a study of control samples from healthy donors and cancer patients. The assay was immunoSEQ multiplex PCR, and TCRdb's table has in-frame clones only and misses some. The data hold 73,000 or so clones, with about 90% observed a single time. Material: blood. These receptors originate from a woman between 45 and 65 years old in good health. Both conserved end residues are part of each CDR3. Each record gives: clone size, V gene, J gene, D gene, CDR3 DNA, CDR3 protein. D genes are given only for firm matches. For some rows the clone size is stated as once, few or many, or as a class when expanded; others skip it.

clone_size: .
v_call: TRBV4-1
j_call: TRBJ2-7
d_call: TRBD2
cdr3_nt: TGCGCCAGCAGCCAAGAGACTAGCGGGAGTTACGAGCAGTACTTC
cdr3_aa: CASSQETSGSYEQYF

clone_size: few
v_call: TRBV9
j_call: TRBJ2-7
d_call: TRBD2
cdr3_nt: TGTGCCAGCAGCGCTGGACTAGCGAGCTACGAGCAGTACTTC
cdr3_aa: CASSAGLASYEQYF

clone_size: .
v_call: TRBV10-3
j_call: TRBJ2-2
d_call: TRBD2
cdr3_nt: TGTGCCATCAGGAAACCGGCGGGGGTGGAGGGGACCGGGGAGCTGTTTTTT
cdr3_aa: CAIRKPAGVEGTGELFF

clone_size: .
v_call: TRBV19
j_call: TRBJ1-5
d_call: TRBD1
cdr3_nt: TGTGCCAGTAGTATAGACTACAGGGGGCGTCAGCCCCAGCATTTT
cdr3_aa: CASSIDYRGRQPQHF

clone_size: .
v_call: TRBV7-2
j_call: TRBJ2-7
d_call: TRBD2
cdr3_nt: TGTGCCAGCAGCTCGTCCCTAGCGGCTTCCTACGAGCAGTACTTC
cdr3_aa: CASSSSLAASYEQYF

clone_size: .
v_call: TRBV28
j_call: TRBJ1-6
d_call: TRBD1
cdr3_nt: TGTGCCAGCAGTCCGGGACAGGGACATTCACCCCTCCACTTT
cdr3_aa: CASSPGQGHSPLHF

clone_size: once
v_call: TRBV9
j_call: TRBJ1-1
d_call: .
cdr3_nt: TGTGCCAGCAGCGTAGAAGGTGTCACTGAAGCTTTCTTT
cdr3_aa: CASSVEGVTEAFF

clone_size: .
v_call: TRBV4-1
j_call: TRBJ2-1
d_call: .
cdr3_nt: TGCGCCAGCAGCCAAACATCCAATGAGCAGTTCTTC
cdr3_aa: CASSQTSNEQFF

clone_size: .
v_call: TRBV30
j_call: TRBJ2-3
d_call: TRBD2
cdr3_nt: TGTGCCTGGAGTCGGGGGGGCCAGCAGGATACGCAGTATTTT
cdr3_aa: CAWSRGGQQDTQYF

clone_size: .
v_call: TRBV7-9
j_call: TRBJ1-2
d_call: TRBD1
cdr3_nt: TGTGCCAGCAGCCAACCCGGGACAGCCTATGGCTACACCTTC
cdr3_aa: CASSQPGTAYGYTF

clone_size: .
v_call: TRBV9
j_call: TRBJ1-1
d_call: .
cdr3_nt: TGTGCCAGCAGAGGCGCGGGGCATTCTGAAGCTTTCTTT
cdr3_aa: CASRGAGHSEAFF

clone_size: .
v_call: TRBV19
j_call: TRBJ1-1
d_call: TRBD1
cdr3_nt: TGTGCCAGTAGTACCAGGACAGGGGCCGGCACTGAAGCTTTCTTT
cdr3_aa: CASSTRTGAGTEAFF

clone_size: .
v_call: TRBV28
j_call: TRBJ1-5
d_call: .
cdr3_nt: TGTGCCAGCAAACAAAGGGAAACGGGCAATCAGCCCCAGCATTTT
cdr3_aa: CASKQRETGNQPQHF

clone_size: .
v_call: TRBV9
j_call: TRBJ1-1
d_call: TRBD1
cdr3_nt: TGTGCCAGCAGCCCAGCGACAGGGTCCCACACTGAAGCTTTCTTT
cdr3_aa: CASSPATGSHTEAFF

clone_size: .
v_call: TRBV6-5
j_call: TRBJ1-1
d_call: .
cdr3_nt: TGTGCCAGCAGTACCTACCGGGACACGGCTTTCTTT
cdr3_aa: CASSTYRDTAFF

clone_size: .
v_call: TRBV7-2
j_call: TRBJ1-2
d_call: TRBD1
cdr3_nt: TGTGCCAGCAGCCCACGACAGACAGGGGGACCCTATGGCTACACCTTC
cdr3_aa: CASSPRQTGGPYGYTF

clone_size: .
v_call: TRBV4-1
j_call: TRBJ2-2
d_call: .
cdr3_nt: TGCGCCAGCAGCCAAGCCCGGGGGCAAAGCGGGGAGCTGTTTTTT
cdr3_aa: CASSQARGQSGELFF

clone_size: .
v_call: TRBV2
j_call: TRBJ2-7
d_call: TRBD1
cdr3_nt: TGTGCCAGCGACAGGGGGGCGGGAGAGCAGTACTTC
cdr3_aa: CASDRGAGEQYF

clone_size: .
v_call: TRBV6-5
j_call: TRBJ2-5
d_call: .
cdr3_nt: TGTGCCAGCAGTTACGGGGACCCACGGGGGGAGACCCAGTACTTC
cdr3_aa: CASSYGDPRGETQYF

clone_size: .
v_call: TRBV29-1
j_call: TRBJ2-3
d_call: TRBD2
cdr3_nt: TGCAGCGTTGAAGCGGGACTAGCGGGAGGGCCGTGGGATACGCAGTATTTT
cdr3_aa: CSVEAGLAGGPWDTQYF

clone_size: .
v_call: TRBV2
j_call: TRBJ2-7
d_call: TRBD1
cdr3_nt: TGTGCCAGCAGCGATACAGGGGGCGTCTACGAGCAGTACTTC
cdr3_aa: CASSDTGGVYEQYF

clone_size: .
v_call: TRBV27
j_call: TRBJ2-1
d_call: .
cdr3_nt: TGTGCCAGCAGTTTAGCCTGGCTCGGCAACAATGAGCAGTTCTTC
cdr3_aa: CASSLAWLGNNEQFF

clone_size: .
v_call: TRBV2
j_call: TRBJ1-5
d_call: TRBD1
cdr3_nt: TGTGCCAGCGGGACAGATAGCAATCAGCCCCAGCATTTT
cdr3_aa: CASGTDSNQPQHF

clone_size: .
v_call: TRBV11-2
j_call: TRBJ2-7
d_call: TRBD2
cdr3_nt: TGTGCCAGCAGCTCCGGGACTAGCAGCTACGAGCAGTACTTC
cdr3_aa: CASSSGTSSYEQYF

clone_size: .
v_call: TRBV18
j_call: TRBJ2-2
d_call: .
cdr3_nt: TGTGCCAGCTCACCGGTCAGGAGCGGGCGCACCGGGGAGCTGTTTTTT
cdr3_aa: CASSPVRSGRTGELFF

clone_size: .
v_call: TRBV6-1
j_call: TRBJ1-3
d_call: .
cdr3_nt: TGTGCCAGCAGTGAATGGGGGGGGGCTCCGGGAAACACCATATATTTT
cdr3_aa: CASSEWGGAPGNTIYF